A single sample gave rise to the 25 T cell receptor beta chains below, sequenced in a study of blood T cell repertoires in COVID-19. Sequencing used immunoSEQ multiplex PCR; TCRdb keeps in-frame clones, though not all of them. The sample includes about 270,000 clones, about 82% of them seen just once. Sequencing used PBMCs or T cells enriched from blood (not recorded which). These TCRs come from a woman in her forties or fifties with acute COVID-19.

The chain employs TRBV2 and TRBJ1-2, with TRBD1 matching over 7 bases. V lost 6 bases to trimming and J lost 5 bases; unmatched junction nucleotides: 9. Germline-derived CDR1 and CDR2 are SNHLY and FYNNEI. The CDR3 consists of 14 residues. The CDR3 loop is CASSRDSIGYGYTF. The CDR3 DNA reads TGTGCCAGCAGCCGGGACAGTATAGGGTATGGCTACACCTTC.

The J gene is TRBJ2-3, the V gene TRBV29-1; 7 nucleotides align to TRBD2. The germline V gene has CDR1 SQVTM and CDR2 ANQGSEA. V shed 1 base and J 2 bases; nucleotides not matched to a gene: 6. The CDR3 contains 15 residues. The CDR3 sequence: CSVEGASGVTDTQYF. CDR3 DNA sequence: TGCAGCGTTGAAGGGGCCAGCGGGGTCACAGATACGCAGTATTTT.

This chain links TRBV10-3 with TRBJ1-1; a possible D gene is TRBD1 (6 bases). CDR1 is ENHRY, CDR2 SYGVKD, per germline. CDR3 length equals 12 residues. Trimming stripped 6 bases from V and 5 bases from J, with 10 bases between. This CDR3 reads CAIRGGGTEAFF. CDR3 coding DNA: TGTGCCATCAGAGGGGGTGGGACTGAAGCTTTCTTT.

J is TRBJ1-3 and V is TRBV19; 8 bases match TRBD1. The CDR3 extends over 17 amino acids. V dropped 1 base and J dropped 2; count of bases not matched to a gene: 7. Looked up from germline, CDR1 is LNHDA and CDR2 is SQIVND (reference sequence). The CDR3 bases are TGTGCCAGTAGTATAGCCGGCAGGGGGCCTCCTGGAAACACCATATATTTT. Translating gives CASSIAGRGPPGNTIYF.

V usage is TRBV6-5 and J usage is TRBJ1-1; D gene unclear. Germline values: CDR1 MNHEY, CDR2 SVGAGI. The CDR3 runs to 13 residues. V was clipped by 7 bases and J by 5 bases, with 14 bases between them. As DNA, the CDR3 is TGTGCCAGCAATCCGGGAGAAAGGACTGAAGCTTTCTTT. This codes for CASNPGERTEAFF.

In DNA form, the CDR3 reads TGTGCCAGCAGAAACGGACAGAGCAATCAGCCCCAGCATTTT. Protein: CASRNGQSNQPQHF. This chain joins TRBV6-5 and TRBJ1-5, with D possibly being TRBD1 (6 bases). The CDR3 covers 14 residues. Germline CDR1 MNHEY, CDR2 SVGAGI. V was shortened by 6 bases and J by 1 base, with 10 bases between the two germline ends.

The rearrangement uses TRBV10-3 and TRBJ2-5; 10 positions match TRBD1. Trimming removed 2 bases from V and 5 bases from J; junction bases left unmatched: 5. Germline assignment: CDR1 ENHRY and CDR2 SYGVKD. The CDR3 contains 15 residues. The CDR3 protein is CAISEQGTGDETQYF. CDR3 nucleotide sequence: TGTGCCATCAGTGAGCAAGGGACAGGGGATGAGACCCAGTACTTC.

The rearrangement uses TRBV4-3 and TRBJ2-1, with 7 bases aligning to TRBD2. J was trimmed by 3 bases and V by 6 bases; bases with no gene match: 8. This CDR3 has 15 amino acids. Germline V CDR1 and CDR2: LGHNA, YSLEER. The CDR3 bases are TGCGCCAGCAGTCTCGTGGGGGGGGGCTACAATGAGCAGTTCTTC. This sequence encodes CASSLVGGGYNEQFF.

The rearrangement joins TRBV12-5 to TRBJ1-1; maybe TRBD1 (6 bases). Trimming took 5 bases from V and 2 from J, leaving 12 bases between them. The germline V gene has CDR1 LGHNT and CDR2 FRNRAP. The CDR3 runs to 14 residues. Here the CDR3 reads CASGLGGVNTEAFF. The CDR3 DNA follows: TGTGCTAGTGGTCTAGGGGGAGTTAACACTGAAGCTTTCTTT.

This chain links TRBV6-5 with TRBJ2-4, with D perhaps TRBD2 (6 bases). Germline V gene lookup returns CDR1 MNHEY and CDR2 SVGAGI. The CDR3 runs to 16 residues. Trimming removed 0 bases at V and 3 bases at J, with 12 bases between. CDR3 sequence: CASSYSGGAGKNIQYF. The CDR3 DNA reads TGTGCCAGCAGTTACTCTGGCGGGGCGGGCAAAAACATTCAGTACTTC.

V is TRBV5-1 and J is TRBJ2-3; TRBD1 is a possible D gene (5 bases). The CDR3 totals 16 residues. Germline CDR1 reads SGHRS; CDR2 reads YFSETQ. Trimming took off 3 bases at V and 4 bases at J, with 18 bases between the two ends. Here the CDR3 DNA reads TGCGCCAGCAGCTGGGTCCGTTCAGGGAAGGCAGATACGCAGTATTTT. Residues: CASSWVRSGKADTQYF.

CDR3 loop: CASRATGRGYTF. The CDR3 nucleotides read TGTGCCAGTAGGGCCACAGGGCGTGGCTACACCTTC. The V gene is TRBV19, the J gene TRBJ1-2, with a possible D match to TRBD1 (6 bases). Looked up from germline, CDR1 is LNHDA and CDR2 is SQIVND (reference sequence). This CDR3 comprises 12 residues. V shed 6 bases and J shed 7 bases, with 12 bases lying between them.

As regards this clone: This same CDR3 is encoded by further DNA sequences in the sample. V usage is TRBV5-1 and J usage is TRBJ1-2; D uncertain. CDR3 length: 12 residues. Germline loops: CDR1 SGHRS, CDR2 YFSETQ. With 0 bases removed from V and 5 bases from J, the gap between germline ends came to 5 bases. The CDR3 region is CASSLAGYGYTF. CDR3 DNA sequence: TGCGCCAGCAGCTTGGCGGGGTATGGCTACACCTTC.

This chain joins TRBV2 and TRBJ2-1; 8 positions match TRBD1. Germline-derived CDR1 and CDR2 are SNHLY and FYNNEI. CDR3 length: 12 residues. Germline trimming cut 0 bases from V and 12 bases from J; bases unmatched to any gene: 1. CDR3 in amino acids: CASSEAGQAQFF. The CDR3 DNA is TGTGCCAGCAGTGAAGCGGGACAGGCGCAGTTCTTC.

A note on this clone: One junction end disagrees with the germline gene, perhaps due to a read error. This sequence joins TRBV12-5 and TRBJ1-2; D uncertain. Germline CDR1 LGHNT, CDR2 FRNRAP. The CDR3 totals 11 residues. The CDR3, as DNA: TGTGCTAGTGGTTTGGTAGCGGCACCCTTCTTC. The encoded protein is CASGLVAAPFF.

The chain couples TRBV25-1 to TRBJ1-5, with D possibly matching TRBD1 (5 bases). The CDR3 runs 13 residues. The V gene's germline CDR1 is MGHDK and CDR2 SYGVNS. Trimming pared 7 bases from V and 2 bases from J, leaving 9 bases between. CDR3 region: CASTGGGNQPQHF. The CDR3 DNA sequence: TGTGCCAGCACCGGGGGTGGCAATCAGCCCCAGCATTTT.

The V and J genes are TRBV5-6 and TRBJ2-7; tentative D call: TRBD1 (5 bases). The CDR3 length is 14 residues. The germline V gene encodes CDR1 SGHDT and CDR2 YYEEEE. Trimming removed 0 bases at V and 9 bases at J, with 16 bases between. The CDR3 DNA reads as TGTGCCAGCAGCTTGGGACAGAAGTCTACGATGCAGTACTTC. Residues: CASSLGQKSTMQYF.

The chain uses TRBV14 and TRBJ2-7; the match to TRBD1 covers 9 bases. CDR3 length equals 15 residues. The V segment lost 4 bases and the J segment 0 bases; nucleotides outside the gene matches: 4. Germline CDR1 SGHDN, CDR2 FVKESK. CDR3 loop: CASSRGTGSSYEQYF. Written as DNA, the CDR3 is TGTGCCAGCAGCCGAGGGACAGGGAGCTCCTACGAGCAGTACTTC.

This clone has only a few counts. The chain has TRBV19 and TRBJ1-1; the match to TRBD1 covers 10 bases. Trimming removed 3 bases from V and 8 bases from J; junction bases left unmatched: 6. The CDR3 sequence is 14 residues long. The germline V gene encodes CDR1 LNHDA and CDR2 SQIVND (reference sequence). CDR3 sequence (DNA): TGTGCCAGTAGTATTAACGACAGGGGGCACGAAGCTTTCTTT. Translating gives CASSINDRGHEAFF. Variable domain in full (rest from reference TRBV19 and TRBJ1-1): DGGITQSPKYLFRKEGQNVTLSCEQNLNHDAMYWYRQDPGQGLRLIYYSQIVNDFQKGDIAEGYSVSREKKESFPLTVTSAQKNPTAFYLCASSINDRGHEAFFGQGTRLTVV.

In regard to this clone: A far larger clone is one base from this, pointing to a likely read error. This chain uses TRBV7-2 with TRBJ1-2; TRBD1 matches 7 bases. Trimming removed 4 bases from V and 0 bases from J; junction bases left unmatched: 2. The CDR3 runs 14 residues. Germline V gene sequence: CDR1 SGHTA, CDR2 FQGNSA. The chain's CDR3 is CASSSDRTNYGYTF. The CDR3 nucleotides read TGTGCCAGCAGCTCGGACAGGACTAACTATGGCTACACCTTC.

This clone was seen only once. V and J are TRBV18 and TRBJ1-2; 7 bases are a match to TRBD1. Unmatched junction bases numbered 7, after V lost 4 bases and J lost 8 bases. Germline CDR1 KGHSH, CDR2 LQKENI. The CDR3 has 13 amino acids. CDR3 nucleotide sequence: TGTGCCAGCTCACGAACGGGACAGATAGGCTACACCTTC. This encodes CASSRTGQIGYTF.

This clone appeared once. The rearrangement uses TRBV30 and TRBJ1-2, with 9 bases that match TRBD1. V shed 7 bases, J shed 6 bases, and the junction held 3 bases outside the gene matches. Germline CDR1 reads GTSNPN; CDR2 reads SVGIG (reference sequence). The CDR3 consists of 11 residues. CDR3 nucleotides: TGTGCCTCCGGACAGGGGAATGGCTACACCTTC. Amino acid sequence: CASGQGNGYTF. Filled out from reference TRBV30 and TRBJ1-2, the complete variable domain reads SQTIHQWPATLVQPVGSPLSLECTVEGTSNPNLYWYRQAAGRGLQLLFYSVGIGQISSEVPQNLSASRPQDRQFILSSKKLLLSDSGFYLCASGQGNGYTFGSGTRLTVV.

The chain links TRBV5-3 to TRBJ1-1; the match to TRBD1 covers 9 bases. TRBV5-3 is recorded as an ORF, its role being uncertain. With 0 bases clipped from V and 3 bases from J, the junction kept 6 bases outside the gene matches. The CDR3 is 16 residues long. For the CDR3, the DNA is TGTGCCAGAAGCTTGGAGGGGGACAGGGAGGACACTGAAGCTTTCTTT. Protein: CARSLEGDREDTEAFF.

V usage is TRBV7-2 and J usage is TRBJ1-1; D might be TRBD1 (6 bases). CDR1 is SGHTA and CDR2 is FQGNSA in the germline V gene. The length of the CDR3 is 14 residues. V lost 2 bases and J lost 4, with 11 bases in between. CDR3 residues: CASSLPGQSTEAFF. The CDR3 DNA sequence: TGTGCCAGCAGCTTACCGGGACAAAGCACTGAAGCTTTCTTT.

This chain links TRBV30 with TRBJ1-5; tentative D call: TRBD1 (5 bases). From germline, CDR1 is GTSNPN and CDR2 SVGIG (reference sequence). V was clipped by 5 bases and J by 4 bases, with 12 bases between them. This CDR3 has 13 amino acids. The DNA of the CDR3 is TGTGCCTGGGCGGGAGGGGAAAATCAGCCCCAGCATTTT. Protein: CAWAGGENQPQHF.